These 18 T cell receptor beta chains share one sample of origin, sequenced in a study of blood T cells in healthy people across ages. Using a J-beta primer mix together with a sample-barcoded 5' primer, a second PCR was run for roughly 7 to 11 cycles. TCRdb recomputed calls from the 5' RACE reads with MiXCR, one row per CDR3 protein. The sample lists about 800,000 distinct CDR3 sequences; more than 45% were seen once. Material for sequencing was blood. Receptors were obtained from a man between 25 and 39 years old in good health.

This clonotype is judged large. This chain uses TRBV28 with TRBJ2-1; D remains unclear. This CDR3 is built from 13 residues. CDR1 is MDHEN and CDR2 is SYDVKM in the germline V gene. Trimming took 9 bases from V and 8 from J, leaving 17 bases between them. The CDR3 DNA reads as TGTGCCAGTAACGGTGTGTACACCGATGAGCAGTTCTTC. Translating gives CASNGVYTDEQFF.

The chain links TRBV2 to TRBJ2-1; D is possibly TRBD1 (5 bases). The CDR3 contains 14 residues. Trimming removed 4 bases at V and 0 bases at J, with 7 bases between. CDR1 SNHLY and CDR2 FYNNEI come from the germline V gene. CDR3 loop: CASSGRGSYNEQFF. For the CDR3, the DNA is TGTGCCAGCAGTGGTAGGGGCTCCTACAATGAGCAGTTCTTC. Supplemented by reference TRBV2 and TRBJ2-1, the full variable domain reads EPEVTQTPSHQVTQMGQEVILRCVPISNHLYFYWYRQILGQKVEFLVSFYNNEISEKSEIFDDQFSVERPDGSNFTLKIRSTKLEDSAMYFCASSGRGSYNEQFFGPGTRLTVL.

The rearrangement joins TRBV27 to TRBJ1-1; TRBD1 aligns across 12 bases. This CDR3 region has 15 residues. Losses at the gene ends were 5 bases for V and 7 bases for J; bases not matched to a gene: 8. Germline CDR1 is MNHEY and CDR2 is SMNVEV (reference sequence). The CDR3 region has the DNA TGTGCCAGCAGTCGATCCGGGACAGGGGGCAATGAAGCTTTCTTT. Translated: CASSRSGTGGNEAFF.

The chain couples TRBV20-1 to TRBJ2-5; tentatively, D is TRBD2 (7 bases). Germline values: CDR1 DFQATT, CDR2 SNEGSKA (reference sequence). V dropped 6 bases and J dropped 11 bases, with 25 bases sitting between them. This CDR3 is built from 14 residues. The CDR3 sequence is CSAITGGAEGEQYF. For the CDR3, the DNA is TGCAGTGCAATCACGGGGGGCGCGGAGGGTGAGCAGTACTTC.

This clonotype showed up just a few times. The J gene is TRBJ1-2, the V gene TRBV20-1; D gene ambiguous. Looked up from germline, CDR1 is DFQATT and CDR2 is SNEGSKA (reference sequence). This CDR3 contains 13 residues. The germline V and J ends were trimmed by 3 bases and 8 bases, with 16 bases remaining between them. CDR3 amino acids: CSASRGVGDGYTF. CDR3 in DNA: TGCAGTGCTAGTCGCGGGGTGGGTGACGGCTACACCTTC.

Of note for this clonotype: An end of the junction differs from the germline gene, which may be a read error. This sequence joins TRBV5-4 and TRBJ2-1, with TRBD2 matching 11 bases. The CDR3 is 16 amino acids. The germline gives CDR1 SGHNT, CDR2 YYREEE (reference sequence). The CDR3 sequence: CASNLNSGGAHNEQFF. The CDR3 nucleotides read TGTGCCAGCAACTTGAATAGCGGGGGGGCCCACAATGAGCAGTTCTTC.

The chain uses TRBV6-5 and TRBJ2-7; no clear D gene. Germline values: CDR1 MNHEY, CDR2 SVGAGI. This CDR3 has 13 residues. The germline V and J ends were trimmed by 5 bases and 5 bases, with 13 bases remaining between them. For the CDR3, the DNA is TGTGCCAGCAGTCGGCTTCTCCTCGACGAGCAGTACTTC. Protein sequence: CASSRLLLDEQYF.

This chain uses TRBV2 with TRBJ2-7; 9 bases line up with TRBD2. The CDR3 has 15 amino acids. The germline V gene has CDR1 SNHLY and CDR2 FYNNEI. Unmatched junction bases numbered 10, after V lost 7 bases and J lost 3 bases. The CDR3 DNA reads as TGTGCCAGCACCGAAAGGCGGGGGGGCCACTACGAGCAGTACTTC. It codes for CASTERRGGHYEQYF.

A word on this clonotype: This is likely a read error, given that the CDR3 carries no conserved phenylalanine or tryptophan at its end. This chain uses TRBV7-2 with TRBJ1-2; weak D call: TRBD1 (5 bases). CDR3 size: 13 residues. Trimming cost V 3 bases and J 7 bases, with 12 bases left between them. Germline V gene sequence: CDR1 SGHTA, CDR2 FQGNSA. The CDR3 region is CASSFGGGFGYTS. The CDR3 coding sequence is TGTGCCAGCAGCTTCGGGGGAGGATTTGGCTACACCTCC.

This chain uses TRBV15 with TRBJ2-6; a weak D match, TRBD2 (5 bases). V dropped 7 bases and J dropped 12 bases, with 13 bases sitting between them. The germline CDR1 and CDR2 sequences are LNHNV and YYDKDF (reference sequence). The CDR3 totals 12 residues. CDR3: CATTAGEGVLTF. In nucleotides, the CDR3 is TGTGCCACCACGGCAGGCGAGGGCGTCCTGACTTTC.

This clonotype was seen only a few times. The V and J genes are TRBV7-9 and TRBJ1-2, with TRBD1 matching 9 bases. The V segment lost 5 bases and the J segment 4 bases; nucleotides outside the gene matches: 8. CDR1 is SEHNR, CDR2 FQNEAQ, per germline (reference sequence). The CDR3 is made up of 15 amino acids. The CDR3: CASSLTGGVGYGYTF. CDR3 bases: TGTGCCAGCAGCCTTACAGGGGGCGTAGGCTATGGCTACACCTTC.

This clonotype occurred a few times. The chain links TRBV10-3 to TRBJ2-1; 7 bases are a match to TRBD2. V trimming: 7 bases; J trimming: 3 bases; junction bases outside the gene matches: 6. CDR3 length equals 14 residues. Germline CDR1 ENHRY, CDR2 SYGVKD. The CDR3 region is CAIMLAEGYNEQFF. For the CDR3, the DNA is TGTGCCATCATGCTAGCGGAGGGCTACAATGAGCAGTTCTTC.

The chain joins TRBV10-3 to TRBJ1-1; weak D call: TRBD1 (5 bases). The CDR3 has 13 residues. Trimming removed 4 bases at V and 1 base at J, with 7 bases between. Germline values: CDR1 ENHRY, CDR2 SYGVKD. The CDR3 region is CAISGDQNTEAFF. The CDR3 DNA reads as TGTGCCATCAGTGGGGACCAGAACACTGAAGCTTTCTTT.

The CDR3 loop reads CASGAGMLNEQYF. The CDR3 DNA is TGTGCCAGCGGGGCAGGGATGCTCAACGAGCAGTACTTC. V is TRBV12-3 or TRBV12-4 and J is TRBJ2-7; D is perhaps TRBD1 (5 bases). The CDR3 consists of 13 residues. Trimming cost V 8 bases and J 5 bases, with 16 bases left between them.

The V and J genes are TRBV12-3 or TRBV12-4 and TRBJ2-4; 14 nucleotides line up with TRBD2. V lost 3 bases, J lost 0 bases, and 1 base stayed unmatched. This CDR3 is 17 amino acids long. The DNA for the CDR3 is TGTGCCAGCAGTTTGGGACTAGCGGGGGTAGCCAAAAACATTCAGTACTTC. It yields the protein CASSLGLAGVAKNIQYF.

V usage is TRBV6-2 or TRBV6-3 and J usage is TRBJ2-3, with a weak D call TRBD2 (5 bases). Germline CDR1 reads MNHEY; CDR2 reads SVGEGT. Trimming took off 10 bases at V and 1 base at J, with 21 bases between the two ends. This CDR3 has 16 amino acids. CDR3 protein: CAIESSLGLRTDTQYF. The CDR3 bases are TGTGCCATAGAATCTTCGCTAGGACTCCGCACAGATACGCAGTATTTT.

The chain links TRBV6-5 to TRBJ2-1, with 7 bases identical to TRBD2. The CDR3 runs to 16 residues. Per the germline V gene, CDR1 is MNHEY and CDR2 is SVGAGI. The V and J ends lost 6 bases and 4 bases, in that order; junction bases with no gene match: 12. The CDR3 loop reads CASRPTSFVSYNEQFF. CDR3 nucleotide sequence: TGTGCCAGCAGACCGACTAGCTTTGTATCTTACAATGAGCAGTTCTTC.

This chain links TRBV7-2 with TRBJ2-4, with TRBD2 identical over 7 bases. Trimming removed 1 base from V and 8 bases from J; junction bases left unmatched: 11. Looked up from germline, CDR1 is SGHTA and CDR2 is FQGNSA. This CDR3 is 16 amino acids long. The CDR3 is CASSLVSGGSSDIQYF. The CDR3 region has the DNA TGTGCCAGCAGCTTAGTCTCCGGGGGGTCGTCGGACATTCAGTACTTC. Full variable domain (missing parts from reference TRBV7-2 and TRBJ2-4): GAGVSQSPSNKVTEKGKDVELRCDPISGHTALYWYRQSLGQGLEFLIYFQGNSAPDKSGLPSDRFSAERTGGSVSTLTIQRTQQEDSAVYLCASSLVSGGSSDIQYFGAGTRLSVL.